The rows below give T cell receptor beta chains drawn from one sample of a study of T cell repertoires in cytomegalovirus infection. These TCRs are of unknown antigen specificity. TCRdb reprocessed the reads via MiXCR and lists one record per CDR3 protein. The table shows tens of thousands of distinct CDR3 sequences, with about 30% occurring only once. The sample here was CD8+ T cells from cultured PBMCs, taken from culture after CMV antigen stimulation. The receptor source for this set is a human donor in good health (CMV status not recorded). Some clones in this sample may be carry-over from other donors' samples. The CDR3 runs from the conserved cysteine through the conserved F or W. D genes are given only for firm matches. The listing skips clone size in some rows; elsewhere it reads once, few, many or a size class.

D: NA; V: TRBV7-8; size: few; J: TRBJ1-1; CDR3: CASSLAAGGTEAFF; DNA: TGTGCCAGCAGTCTCGCCGCGGGGGGCACTGAAGCTTTCTTT
D: TRBD2; V: TRBV6-1; size: NA; J: TRBJ2-2; CDR3: CASSPTSGSSGELFF; DNA: TGTGCCAGCAGTCCGACTAGCGGGAGTTCCGGGGAGCTGTTTTTT
D: NA; V: TRBV5-1; size: few; J: TRBJ2-1; CDR3: CASISDSYNEQFF; DNA: TGCGCCAGCATCTCGGACAGTTACAATGAGCAGTTCTTC
D: NA; V: TRBV4-1; size: few; J: TRBJ2-5; CDR3: CASSQDGRVGETQYF; DNA: TGCGCCAGCAGCCAAGACGGCAGGGTCGGAGAGACCCAGTACTTC
D: TRBD2; V: TRBV7-9; size: few; J: TRBJ2-3; CDR3: CASTNWGLAEGEDTQYF; DNA: TGTGCCAGCACCAACTGGGGACTAGCGGAGGGGGAGGATACGCAGTATTTT
D: NA; V: TRBV12-3/TRBV12-4; size: NA; J: TRBJ2-7; CDR3: CASSKAGTGAEQYF; DNA: TGTGCCAGCAGTAAGGCAGGGACTGGGGCCGAGCAGTACTTC
D: TRBD2; V: TRBV12-3/TRBV12-4; size: once; J: TRBJ2-3; CDR3: CAFADSGKADTQYF; DNA: TGTGCCTTCGCTGACAGCGGGAAGGCAGATACGCAGTATTTT
D: NA; V: TRBV6-8; size: NA; J: TRBJ1-5; CDR3: CASSLDESNQPQHF; DNA: TGTGCCAGCAGTTTGGACGAGAGCAATCAGCCCCAGCATTTT
D: NA; V: TRBV5-1; size: few; J: TRBJ2-3; CDR3: CASSLASAGLPTDTQYF; DNA: TGCGCCAGCAGCTTGGCTAGCGCAGGGCTCCCCACAGATACGCAGTATTTT
D: TRBD2; V: TRBV7-3; size: many; J: TRBJ2-3; CDR3: CASSLITSGPTDTQYF; DNA: TGTGCCAGCAGCTTAATAACTAGCGGGCCCACAGATACGCAGTATTTT
D: NA; V: TRBV29-1; size: few; J: TRBJ2-2; CDR3: CSVEPGLGTGELFF; DNA: TGCAGCGTTGAGCCAGGGTTGGGCACCGGGGAGCTGTTTTTT
D: NA; V: TRBV7-8; size: NA; J: TRBJ1-3; CDR3: CASSVRGIGNTIYF; DNA: TGTGCCAGCAGCGTGCGAGGGATAGGAAACACCATATATTTT
D: NA; V: TRBV27; size: NA; J: TRBJ1-6; CDR3: CASSLGGSPLHF; DNA: TGTGCCAGCAGTTTAGGGGGTTCACCCCTCCACTTT
D: NA; V: TRBV28; size: NA; J: TRBJ1-3; CDR3: CATTDGASGNTIYF; DNA: TGTGCCACAACCGACGGTGCCTCTGGAAACACCATATATTTT
D: NA; V: TRBV4-3; size: NA; J: TRBJ2-4; CDR3: CASSPSRGQGSKNIQYF; DNA: TGCGCCAGCAGCCCCTCTAGAGGGCAGGGGTCCAAAAACATTCAGTACTTC
D: TRBD2; V: TRBV6-1; size: many; J: TRBJ2-7; CDR3: CASMTSGRVGEQYF; DNA: TGTGCCAGCATGACTAGCGGGAGGGTGGGAGAGCAGTACTTC
D: TRBD1; V: TRBV2; size: few; J: TRBJ2-7; CDR3: CASSDEGAALYEQYF; DNA: TGTGCCAGCAGTGACGAGGGGGCGGCTCTCTACGAGCAGTACTTC
D: TRBD2; V: TRBV13; size: NA; J: TRBJ2-3; CDR3: CASSLRPGQLAGGTADTQYF; DNA: TGTGCCAGCAGCTTAAGACCCGGACAGCTAGCGGGGGGAACGGCAGATACGCAGTATTTT
D: TRBD2; V: TRBV25-1; size: NA; J: TRBJ2-5; CDR3: CASSGGTNLGEGETQYF; DNA: TGTGCCAGCAGTGGCGGGACTAACCTCGGGGAAGGGGAGACCCAGTACTTC
D: NA; V: TRBV12-3/TRBV12-4; size: NA; J: TRBJ2-3; CDR3: CASRPAGDTQYF; DNA: TGTGCCAGCAGGCCCGCGGGAGATACGCAGTATTTT
D: TRBD1; V: TRBV27; size: many; J: TRBJ2-1; CDR3: CASSWETGTGSYNEQFF; DNA: TGTGCCAGCAGTTGGGAAACCGGGACAGGGAGTTACAATGAGCAGTTCTTC
D: NA; V: TRBV27; size: NA; J: TRBJ2-7; CDR3: CASSLSWQSSYEQYF; DNA: TGTGCCAGCAGTTTATCGTGGCAGAGCTCCTACGAGCAGTACTTC
D: TRBD2; V: TRBV7-2; size: few; J: TRBJ2-3; CDR3: CASSLYGGGAFADTQYF; DNA: TGTGCCAGCAGCTTATACGGCGGGGGGGCCTTTGCAGATACGCAGTATTTT